This T cell receptor (beta chain) derives from a study of T cells in Graves' hyperthyroidism and ophthalmopathy. It was RNA transcripts that yielded the amplified TCR beta CDR3 regions. The HTBI set primed first-round TCR CDR3 RT-PCR. TCRdb reprocessed the multiplex PCR reads with MiXCR, giving one entry per CDR3 protein. The sample consists of roughly 630,000 distinct CDR3 sequences, approximately 14% of them appearing once. The source material was blood. This clonotype was sampled from a woman in her twenties or thirties with Graves' hyperthyroidism.

DNA of the CDR3: TGTGCCAGCAGTTACCAGGGGATCTACGAGCAGTACTTC. Its translation: CASSYQGIYEQYF. The J gene is TRBJ2-7, the V gene TRBV6-5; weak D call: TRBD1 (6 bases). The CDR3 has 13 amino acids. Trimming pared 2 bases from V and 3 bases from J, leaving 8 bases between. Germline-derived CDR1 and CDR2 are MNHEY and SVGAGI.